This T cell receptor beta chain was documented in a study of blood T cell repertoires in COVID-19. Study in general: The study drew acute and convalescent COVID-19 samples from the United States, Italy and Spain.

Original analysis: Reference gene primer amplification gave nucleated cell count estimates. Assay used: immunoSEQ multiplex PCR; TCRdb lists only in-frame clones, some missing. That table furnishes V, J and clone size, whereas the DNA furnished D and trimming. Of about 78,000 clones in the sample, 65% to 85% were seen once. The V gene end was trimmed by 6 bases and the J gene end by 7 bases; junction bases not matched to a gene: 6. CDR3 length equals 15 residues. Germline V gives CDR1 SNHLY, CDR2 FYNNEI. A single count supports this clone. The sequence was collected from a man in his forties or fifties with acute or convalescent COVID-19. The V gene is TRBV2, the J gene TRBJ2-7, with 16 bases aligning to TRBD2. The sequenced sample was peripheral blood. This CDR3 reads CASRVGLAGGFEQYF. In DNA, the CDR3 is TGTGCCAGCAGGGTGGGACTAGCGGGAGGGTTTGAGCAGTACTTC.